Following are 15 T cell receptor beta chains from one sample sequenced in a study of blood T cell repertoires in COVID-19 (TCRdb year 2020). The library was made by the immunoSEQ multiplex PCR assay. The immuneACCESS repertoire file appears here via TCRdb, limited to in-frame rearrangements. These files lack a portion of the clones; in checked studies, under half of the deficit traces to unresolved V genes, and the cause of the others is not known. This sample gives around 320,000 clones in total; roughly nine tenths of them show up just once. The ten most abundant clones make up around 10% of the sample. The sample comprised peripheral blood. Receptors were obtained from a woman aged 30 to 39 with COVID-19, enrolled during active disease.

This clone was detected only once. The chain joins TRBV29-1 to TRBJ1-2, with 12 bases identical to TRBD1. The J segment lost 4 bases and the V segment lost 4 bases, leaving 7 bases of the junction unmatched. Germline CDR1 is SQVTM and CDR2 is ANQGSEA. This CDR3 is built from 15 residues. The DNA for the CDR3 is TGCAGCGTTGGTCAGGGACAGGGGGCAATCTATGGCTACACCTTC. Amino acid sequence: CSVGQGQGAIYGYTF. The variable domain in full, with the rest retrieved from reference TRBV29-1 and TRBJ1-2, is SAVISQKPSRDICQRGTSLTIQCQVDSQVTMMFWYRQQPGQSLTLIATANQGSEATYESGFVIDKFPISRPNLTFSTLTVSNMSPEDSSIYLCSVGQGQGAIYGYTFGSGTRLTVV.

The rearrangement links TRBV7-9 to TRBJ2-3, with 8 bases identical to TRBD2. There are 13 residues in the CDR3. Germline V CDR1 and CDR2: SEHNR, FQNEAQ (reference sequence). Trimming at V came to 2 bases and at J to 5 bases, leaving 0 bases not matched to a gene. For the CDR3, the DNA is TGTGCCAGCAGCTTACGGGGGGGAGATACGCAGTATTTT. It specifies CASSLRGGDTQYF.

DNA for the CDR3: TGTGCCAGCAGCTTAGGAAGTCCTGGAGGAGGCTACACCTTC. Amino acids: CASSLGSPGGGYTF. The chain recombines TRBV7-9 with TRBJ1-2; unclear D gene. The CDR3 covers 14 residues. Germline assignment: CDR1 SEHNR and CDR2 FQNEAQ (reference sequence). V lost 1 base, J lost 8 bases, and 14 bases lay in between.

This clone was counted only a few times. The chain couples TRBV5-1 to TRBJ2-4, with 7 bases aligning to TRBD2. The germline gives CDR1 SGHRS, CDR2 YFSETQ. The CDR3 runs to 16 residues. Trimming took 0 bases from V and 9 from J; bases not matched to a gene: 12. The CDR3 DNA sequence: TGCGCCAGCAGCTTGGCCCGAGCGGTGACGGGGGGCATTCAGTACTTC. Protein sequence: CASSLARAVTGGIQYF.

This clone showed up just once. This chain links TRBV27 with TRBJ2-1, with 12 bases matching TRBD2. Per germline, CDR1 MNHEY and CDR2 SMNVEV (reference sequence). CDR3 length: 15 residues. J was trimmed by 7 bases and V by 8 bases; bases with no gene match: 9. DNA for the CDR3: TGTGCCAGCTCCCATAGGACTAGCGGGGTAAATGAGCAGTTCTTC. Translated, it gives CASSHRTSGVNEQFF.

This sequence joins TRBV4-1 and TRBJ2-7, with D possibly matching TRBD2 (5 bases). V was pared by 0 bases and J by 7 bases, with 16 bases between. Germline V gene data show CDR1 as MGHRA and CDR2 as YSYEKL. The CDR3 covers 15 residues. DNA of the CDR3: TGCGCCAGCAGCCAAGATAGGACTGGAGGTGAAGAGCAGTACTTC. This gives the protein CASSQDRTGGEEQYF.

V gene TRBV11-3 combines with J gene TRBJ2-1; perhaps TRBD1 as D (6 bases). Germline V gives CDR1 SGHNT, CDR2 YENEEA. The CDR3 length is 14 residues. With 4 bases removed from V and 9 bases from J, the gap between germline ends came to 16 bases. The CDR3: CASSSPLRGGEQFF. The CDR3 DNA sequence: TGTGCCAGCAGCTCCCCGCTCAGGGGTGGTGAGCAGTTCTTC.

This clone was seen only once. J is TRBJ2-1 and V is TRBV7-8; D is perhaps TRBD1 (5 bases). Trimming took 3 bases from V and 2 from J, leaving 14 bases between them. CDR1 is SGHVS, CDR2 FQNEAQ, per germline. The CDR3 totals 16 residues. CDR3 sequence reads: CASSFRQGSAYNEQFF. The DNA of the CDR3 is TGTGCCAGCAGCTTCCGCCAGGGATCGGCCTACAATGAGCAGTTCTTC. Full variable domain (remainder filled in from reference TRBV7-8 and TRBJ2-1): GAGVSQSPRYKVAKRGQDVALRCDPISGHVSLFWYQQALGQGPEFLTYFQNEAQLDKSGLPSDRFFAERPEGSVSTLKIQRTQQEDSAVYLCASSFRQGSAYNEQFFGPGTRLTVL.

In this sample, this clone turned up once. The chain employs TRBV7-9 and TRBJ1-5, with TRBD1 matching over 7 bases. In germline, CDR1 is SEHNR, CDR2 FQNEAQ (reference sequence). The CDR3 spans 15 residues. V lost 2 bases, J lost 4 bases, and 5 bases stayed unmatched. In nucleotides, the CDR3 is TGTGCCAGCAGCTTAAGACAGGGACTTAATCAGCCCCAGCATTTT. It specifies CASSLRQGLNQPQHF.

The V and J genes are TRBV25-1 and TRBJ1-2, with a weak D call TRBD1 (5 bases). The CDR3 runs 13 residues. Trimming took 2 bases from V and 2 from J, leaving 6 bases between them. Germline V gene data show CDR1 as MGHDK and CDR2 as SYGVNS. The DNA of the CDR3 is TGTGCCAGCAGTGAACCAGGGAACTATGGCTACACCTTC. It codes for CASSEPGNYGYTF.

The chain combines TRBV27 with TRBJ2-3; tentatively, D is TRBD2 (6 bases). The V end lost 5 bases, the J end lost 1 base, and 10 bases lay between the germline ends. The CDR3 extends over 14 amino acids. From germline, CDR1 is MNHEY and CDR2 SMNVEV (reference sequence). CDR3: CASSRWGGTDTQYF. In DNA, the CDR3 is TGTGCCAGCAGTCGCTGGGGGGGCACAGATACGCAGTATTTT.

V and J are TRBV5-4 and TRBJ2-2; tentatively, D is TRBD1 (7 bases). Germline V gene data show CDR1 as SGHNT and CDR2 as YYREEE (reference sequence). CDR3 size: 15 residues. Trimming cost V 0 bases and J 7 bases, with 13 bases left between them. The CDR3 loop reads CASSLAGGQGGELFF. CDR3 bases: TGTGCCAGCAGCTTGGCAGGGGGGCAGGGCGGGGAGCTGTTTTTT.

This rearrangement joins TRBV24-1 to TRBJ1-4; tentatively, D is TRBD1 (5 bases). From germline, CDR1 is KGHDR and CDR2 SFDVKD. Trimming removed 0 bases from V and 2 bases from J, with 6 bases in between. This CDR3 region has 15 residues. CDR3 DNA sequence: TGTGCCACCAGTGATTTGCGGGGGACTAATGAAAAACTGTTTTTT. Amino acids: CATSDLRGTNEKLFF.

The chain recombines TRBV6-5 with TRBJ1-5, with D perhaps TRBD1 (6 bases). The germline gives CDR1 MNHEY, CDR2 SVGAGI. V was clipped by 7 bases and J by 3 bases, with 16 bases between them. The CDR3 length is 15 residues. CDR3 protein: CASTGLDSPNQPQHF. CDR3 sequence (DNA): TGTGCCAGCACCGGGTTGGACAGCCCCAATCAGCCCCAGCATTTT.

In DNA form, the CDR3 reads TGTGCCAGCTCACCACCAGCCCAAGAGACCCAGTACTTC. It specifies CASSPPAQETQYF. The chain joins TRBV18 to TRBJ2-5; D ambiguous. This CDR3 has 13 residues. Trimming pared 0 bases from V and 1 base from J, leaving 3 bases between. Germline V CDR1 and CDR2: KGHSH, LQKENI.